Listed here are 30 T cell receptor beta chains from one sample, sequenced in a study of blood T cell repertoires in COVID-19. Only in-frame clones appear in the TCRdb table, and some are missing; sequencing was by immunoSEQ multiplex PCR. This table holds under 250,000 clones, around 88% found once. The source material was peripheral blood. These receptors originate from a middle-aged man with active or convalescent COVID-19.

V and J are TRBV19 and TRBJ2-3; D possibly corresponds to TRBD1 (6 bases). This CDR3 is built from 15 residues. Looked up from germline, CDR1 is LNHDA and CDR2 is SQIVND (reference sequence). The V end lost 5 bases, the J end lost 2 bases, and 14 bases lay between the germline ends. Here the CDR3 DNA reads TGTGCCAGTAGTGCCAAGGGGGTAACCACAGATACGCAGTATTTT. Its protein is CASSAKGVTTDTQYF.

This clone has only a few counts. This chain joins TRBV19 and TRBJ1-2; TRBD1 aligns across 9 bases. Germline lookup yields CDR1 LNHDA and CDR2 SQIVND (reference sequence). V shed 5 bases, J shed 2 bases, and the junction held 6 bases outside the gene matches. This CDR3 spans 15 amino acids. CDR3 amino acids: CASSFRGQGNYGYTF. CDR3 bases: TGTGCCAGTAGTTTCCGCGGACAGGGGAACTATGGCTACACCTTC.

The CDR3 is CASSLGQKNNSPLHF. The CDR3, as DNA: TGTGCCAGCAGTTTGGGGCAGAAAAATAATTCACCCCTCCACTTT. The genes are TRBV28 and TRBJ1-6; D may be TRBD1 (5 bases). The CDR3 covers 15 residues. Looked up from germline, CDR1 is MDHEN and CDR2 is SYDVKM. With 3 bases removed from V and 5 bases from J, the gap between germline ends came to 11 bases.

The rearrangement uses TRBV11-3 and TRBJ1-1; no firm D call. Germline loops: CDR1 SGHNT, CDR2 YENEEA. CDR3 size: 16 residues. Trimming pared 0 bases from V and 4 bases from J, leaving 15 bases between. The CDR3 DNA sequence: TGTGCCAGCAGCTTAGATTGGGCTACGGCGGGCACTGAAGCTTTCTTT. Translating gives CASSLDWATAGTEAFF.

The chain couples TRBV28 to TRBJ1-1, with 9 nucleotides matching TRBD1. CDR1 MDHEN and CDR2 SYDVKM come from the germline V gene. The CDR3 loop spans 18 amino acids. The J segment lost 0 bases and the V segment lost 7 bases, leaving 15 bases of the junction unmatched. Written as DNA, the CDR3 is TGTGCCAGCACCTCCCCCACTGGACAGGGGACCCTGAACACTGAAGCTTTCTTT. Protein sequence: CASTSPTGQGTLNTEAFF.

This chain joins TRBV2 and TRBJ1-6; maybe TRBD1 (5 bases). Germline V lookup: CDR1 SNHLY, CDR2 FYNNEI. The CDR3 covers 16 residues. Between the trimmed V and J ends, which lost 7 bases and 10 bases, there was a span of 23 bases. The CDR3 is CASMKDSGTAQSPLHF. The CDR3 DNA reads as TGTGCCAGCATGAAAGACAGTGGAACTGCTCAATCACCCCTCCACTTT. The whole variable domain, remainder taken from reference TRBV2 and TRBJ1-6, is EPEVTQTPSHQVTQMGQEVILRCVPISNHLYFYWYRQILGQKVEFLVSFYNNEISEKSEIFDDQFSVERPDGSNFTLKIRSTKLEDSAMYFCASMKDSGTAQSPLHFGNGTRLTVT.

The gene calls are TRBV2 and TRBJ2-4; 11 nucleotides line up with TRBD2. Germline V lookup: CDR1 SNHLY, CDR2 FYNNEI. Trimming removed 3 bases from V and 3 bases from J; junction bases left unmatched: 7. The CDR3 is made up of 17 amino acids. This CDR3 is CASSDPTSGAIKNIQYF. CDR3 coding DNA: TGTGCCAGCAGTGACCCGACTAGCGGGGCTATCAAAAACATTCAGTACTTC.

The chain links TRBV7-9 to TRBJ1-3, with D unresolved. Germline lookup yields CDR1 SEHNR and CDR2 FQNEAQ (reference sequence). V was pared by 1 base and J by 7 bases, with 5 bases between. This CDR3 region has 12 residues. CDR3 sequence (DNA): TGTGCCAGCAGCTTAGAACTTAACACCATATATTTT. It yields the protein CASSLELNTIYF.

This clone was detected once. The chain recombines TRBV30 with TRBJ2-7; D remains unclear. The V end lost 0 bases, the J end lost 2 bases, and 11 bases lay between the germline ends. The CDR3 sequence is 14 residues long. Germline lookup yields CDR1 GTSNPN and CDR2 SVGIG (reference sequence). The CDR3 reads CAWSVPGSPYEQYF. CDR3 in DNA: TGTGCCTGGAGTGTACCAGGCAGCCCCTACGAGCAGTACTTC.

This chain uses TRBV23-1 with TRBJ2-7, with 7 bases that match TRBD1. TRBV23-1 is assigned to the ORF class and has an uncertain function. This CDR3 region has 13 residues. The DNA of the CDR3 is TGCCCGAGACAGGGCCACCGCTCCTACGAGCAGTACTTC. This gives the protein CPRQGHRSYEQYF.

V is TRBV27 and J is TRBJ2-3; 10 nucleotides agree with TRBD2. Germline loops: CDR1 MNHEY, CDR2 SMNVEV (reference sequence). The CDR3 is 16 residues long. The junction had 8 bases not matched to a gene; V was cut back by 6 bases and J by 2 bases. CDR3: CASRMNGLAVTDTQYF. As DNA, the CDR3 is TGTGCCAGCAGGATGAACGGACTAGCGGTCACAGATACGCAGTATTTT.

The rearrangement uses TRBV27 and TRBJ1-1; D perhaps matches TRBD1 (6 bases). The germline V gene has CDR1 MNHEY and CDR2 SMNVEV (reference sequence). CDR3 length: 16 amino acids. Trimming removed 3 bases from V and 1 base from J, with 15 bases in between. As DNA, the CDR3 is TGTGCCAGCAGTTTTGGGCAGGGGAGAAAGAACACTGAAGCTTTCTTT. This codes for CASSFGQGRKNTEAFF.

The chain combines TRBV5-4 with TRBJ1-3, with a possible D match to TRBD1 (6 bases). CDR1 and CDR2 (germline): SGHNT, YYREEE (reference sequence). The CDR3 runs 16 residues. The germline V and J ends were trimmed by 2 bases and 1 base, with 13 bases remaining between them. CDR3 amino acids: CASSLGQRLSGNTIYF. Written as DNA, the CDR3 is TGTGCCAGCAGCTTAGGACAGCGTCTATCTGGAAACACCATATATTTT.

This clone was observed a few times. V gene TRBV9 combines with J gene TRBJ2-1; TRBD1 matches at 10 bases. The ends lost 4 bases at V and 7 bases at J; junction bases unmatched: 14. Per germline, CDR1 SGDLS and CDR2 YYNGEE. The CDR3 loop spans 17 amino acids. Here the CDR3 reads CASSPSTGGFGRNEQFF. CDR3 in DNA: TGTGCCAGCAGCCCATCGACAGGGGGCTTTGGGAGGAATGAGCAGTTCTTC.

The chain employs TRBV10-3 and TRBJ1-1; D gene uncertain. V was trimmed by 10 bases and J by 4 bases, leaving 10 bases between them. CDR3 length equals 11 residues. Germline lookup yields CDR1 ENHRY and CDR2 SYGVKD. CDR3 sequence (DNA): TGTGCCAGCGGTAAAGGCACTGAAGCTTTCTTT. Translating it yields CASGKGTEAFF.

The chain combines TRBV10-2 with TRBJ2-7, with a tentative D call TRBD2 (6 bases). The V gene lost 6 bases and the J gene lost 0 bases, with 21 bases spanning the gap. Germline CDR1 reads WSHSY; CDR2 reads SAAADI. The length of the CDR3 is 17 residues. This CDR3 reads CASRTSTSTPVSYEQYF. In DNA, the CDR3 is TGCGCCAGCAGGACCTCGACTAGTACTCCCGTCTCCTACGAGCAGTACTTC.

This chain connects TRBV7-6 to TRBJ1-1; 8 bases map to TRBD1. Germline loops: CDR1 SGHVS, CDR2 FNYEAQ. The CDR3 spans 16 residues. V lost 0 bases, J lost 0 bases, and 3 bases stayed unmatched. This CDR3 is CASSLARTGMNTEAFF. CDR3 DNA: TGTGCCAGCAGCTTAGCAAGGACAGGGATGAACACTGAAGCTTTCTTT.

This clone was observed a handful of times. This sequence joins TRBV6-5 and TRBJ2-7, with 8 nucleotides matching TRBD2. The CDR3 sequence is 14 residues long. Germline loops: CDR1 MNHEY, CDR2 SVGAGI. After removal of 7 bases from V and 1 base from J, the junction contained 6 bases not matched to a gene. The CDR3 is CASTGREGSYEQYF. In DNA, the CDR3 is TGTGCCAGCACGGGACGGGAGGGATCCTACGAGCAGTACTTC.

The rearrangement uses TRBV6-2 or TRBV6-3 and TRBJ2-1; D is undetermined. Trimming cost V 2 bases and J 7 bases, with 6 bases left between them. The CDR3 has 12 amino acids. CDR1 is MNHEY and CDR2 is SVGEGT in the germline V gene. The CDR3 sequence is CASSYSVNEQFF. The CDR3 bases are TGTGCCAGCAGTTACAGCGTAAATGAGCAGTTCTTC.

The gene calls are TRBV11-3 and TRBJ2-7, with TRBD1 matching over 9 bases. The CDR3 sequence is 15 residues long. J lost 6 bases, V lost 0 bases, and 6 bases had no gene match. In germline, CDR1 is SGHNT, CDR2 YENEEA. The CDR3 protein is CASSLDGGQGGEQYF. The CDR3 nucleotides read TGTGCCAGCAGCTTAGACGGGGGACAGGGAGGCGAGCAGTACTTC.

The chain links TRBV6-5 to TRBJ2-1, with 12 positions matching TRBD2. The CDR3 runs to 16 residues. CDR1 and CDR2 from the germline V gene are MNHEY and SVGAGI. Trimming at V came to 0 bases and at J to 8 bases, leaving 5 bases not matched to a gene. The CDR3 protein is CASSYSSSGRGDEQFF. CDR3 DNA sequence: TGTGCCAGCAGTTACTCCTCTAGCGGGAGGGGGGATGAGCAGTTCTTC.

CDR3 region: CASSQVGSNTGELFF. The CDR3, as DNA: TGTGCCAGCAGCCAAGTGGGCTCGAACACCGGGGAGCTGTTTTTT. The chain is built from TRBV14 and TRBJ2-2; D not certain. CDR1 is SGHDN and CDR2 is FVKESK in the germline V gene. This CDR3 comprises 15 residues. The V end lost 1 base, the J end lost 0 bases, and 6 bases lay between the germline ends.

The chain carries TRBV28 and TRBJ1-3; no firm D call. Germline values: CDR1 MDHEN, CDR2 SYDVKM. The CDR3 contains 15 residues. V was trimmed by 6 bases and J by 4 bases, leaving 16 bases between them. CDR3: CASSSPGESGNTIYF. CDR3 DNA sequence: TGTGCCAGCAGCTCCCCCGGGGAGTCAGGAAACACCATATATTTT.

The gene calls are TRBV5-6 and TRBJ2-7, with 9 bases lining up with TRBD1. V was pared by 3 bases and J by 2 bases, with 6 bases of the junction left unmatched. This CDR3 is built from 15 residues. The germline V gene encodes CDR1 SGHDT and CDR2 YYEEEE. Here the CDR3 reads CASSSLGQGTYEQYF. The CDR3, as DNA: TGTGCCAGCAGCTCGTTGGGACAGGGAACCTACGAGCAGTACTTC.

This rearrangement joins TRBV6-5 to TRBJ2-1, with TRBD2 matching 9 bases. Germline CDR1 is MNHEY and CDR2 is SVGAGI. V shed 0 bases, J shed 8 bases, and the junction held 8 bases outside the gene matches. The CDR3 is 16 amino acids. CDR3: CASSYSRASGTYEQFF. The CDR3 coding sequence is TGTGCCAGCAGTTACTCGCGGGCTAGCGGGACTTATGAGCAGTTCTTC.

V usage is TRBV10-2 and J usage is TRBJ1-2; perhaps TRBD1 as D (5 bases). The germline gives CDR1 WSHSY, CDR2 SAAADI. This CDR3 spans 13 amino acids. Trimming left V 2 bases short and J 7 bases short, with 11 bases between. The CDR3 sequence is CASSEQGFGGYTF. In nucleotides, the CDR3 is TGCGCCAGCAGTGAGCAGGGATTTGGTGGCTACACCTTC.

This sequence joins TRBV4-3 and TRBJ1-6; D unresolved. Trimming removed 1 base at V and 11 bases at J, with 9 bases between. Germline V gene lookup returns CDR1 LGHNA and CDR2 YSLEER. This CDR3 is built from 13 residues. The CDR3 region is CASSQGQTPPLHF. The DNA for the CDR3 is TGCGCCAGCAGCCAAGGACAAACGCCACCCCTCCACTTT.

The chain joins TRBV30 to TRBJ2-7; the match to TRBD1 covers 7 bases. V lost 1 base, J lost 2 bases, and 8 bases stayed unmatched. This CDR3 contains 15 residues. Germline V gene data show CDR1 as GTSNPN and CDR2 as SVGIG (reference sequence). The CDR3 here is CAWSDEGALPYEQYF. In DNA form, the CDR3 reads TGTGCCTGGAGTGACGAGGGGGCCCTACCCTACGAGCAGTACTTC.

The chain uses TRBV12-3 or TRBV12-4 and TRBJ2-5, with D tentatively TRBD2 (7 bases). The CDR3 is 12 amino acids. The germline V and J ends were trimmed by 6 bases and 9 bases, with 14 bases remaining between them. The CDR3 bases are TGTGCCAGCAGCCCCGGAGGGGGGGCCCAGTACTTC. It codes for CASSPGGGAQYF.

This chain joins TRBV29-1 and TRBJ1-1; a possible D gene is TRBD1 (5 bases). The V gene lost 5 bases and the J gene lost 1 base, with 11 bases spanning the gap. The CDR3 is 13 residues long. CDR1 SQVTM and CDR2 ANQGSEA come from the germline V gene. The chain's CDR3 is CSVRRGSNTEAFF. CDR3 coding DNA: TGCAGCGTTAGGAGGGGATCGAACACTGAAGCTTTCTTT.